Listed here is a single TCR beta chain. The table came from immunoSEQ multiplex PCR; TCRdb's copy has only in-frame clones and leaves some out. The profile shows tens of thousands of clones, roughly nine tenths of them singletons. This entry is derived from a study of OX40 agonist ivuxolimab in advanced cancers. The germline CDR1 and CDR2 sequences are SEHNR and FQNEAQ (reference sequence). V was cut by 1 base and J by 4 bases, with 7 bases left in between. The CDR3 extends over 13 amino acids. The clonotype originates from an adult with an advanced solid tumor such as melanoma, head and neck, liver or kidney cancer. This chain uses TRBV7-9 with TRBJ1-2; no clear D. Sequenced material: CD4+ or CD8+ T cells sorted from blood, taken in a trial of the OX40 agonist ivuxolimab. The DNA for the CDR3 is TGTGCCAGCAGCTTAGGTGACGTCTATGGCTACACCTTC. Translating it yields CASSLGDVYGYTF.